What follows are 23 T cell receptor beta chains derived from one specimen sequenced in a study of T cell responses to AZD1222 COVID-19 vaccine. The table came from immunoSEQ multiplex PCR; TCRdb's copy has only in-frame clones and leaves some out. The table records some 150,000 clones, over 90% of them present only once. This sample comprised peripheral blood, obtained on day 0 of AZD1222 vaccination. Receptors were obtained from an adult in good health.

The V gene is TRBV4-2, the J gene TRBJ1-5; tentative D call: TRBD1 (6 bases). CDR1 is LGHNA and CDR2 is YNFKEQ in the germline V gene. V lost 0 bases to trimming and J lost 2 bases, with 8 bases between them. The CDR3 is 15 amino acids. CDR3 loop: CASSQEKGGNQPQHF. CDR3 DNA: TGTGCCAGCAGCCAAGAAAAGGGGGGCAATCAGCCCCAGCATTTT.

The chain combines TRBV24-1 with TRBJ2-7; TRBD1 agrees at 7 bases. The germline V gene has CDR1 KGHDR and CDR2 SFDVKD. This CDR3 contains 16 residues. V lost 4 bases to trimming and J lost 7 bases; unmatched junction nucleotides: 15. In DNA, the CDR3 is TGTGCCACCAGTGACTCCGGGACAGCCTCTCCTAGGGAGCAGTACTTC. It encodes CATSDSGTASPREQYF.

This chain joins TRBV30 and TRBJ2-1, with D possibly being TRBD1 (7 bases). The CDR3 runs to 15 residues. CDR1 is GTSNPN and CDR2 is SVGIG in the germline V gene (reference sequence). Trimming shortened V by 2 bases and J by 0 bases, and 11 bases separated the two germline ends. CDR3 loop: CAWSPGGSSYNEQFF. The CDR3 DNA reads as TGTGCCTGGAGTCCAGGGGGGAGCTCCTACAATGAGCAGTTCTTC.

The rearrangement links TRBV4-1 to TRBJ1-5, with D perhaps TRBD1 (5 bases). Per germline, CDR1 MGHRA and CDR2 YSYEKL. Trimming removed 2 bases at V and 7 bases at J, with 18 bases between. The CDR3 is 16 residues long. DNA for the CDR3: TGCGCCAGCAGCCAACCGGGACGGGTGGTTGGACAGCCCCAGCATTTT. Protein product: CASSQPGRVVGQPQHF.

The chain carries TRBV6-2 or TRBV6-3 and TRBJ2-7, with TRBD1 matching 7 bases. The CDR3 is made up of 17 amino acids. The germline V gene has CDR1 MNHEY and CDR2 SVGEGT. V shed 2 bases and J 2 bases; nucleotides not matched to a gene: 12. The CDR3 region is CASSYRGGTGTTYEQYF. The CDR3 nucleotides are TGTGCCAGCAGTTACCGAGGGGGCACAGGGACCACCTACGAGCAGTACTTC.

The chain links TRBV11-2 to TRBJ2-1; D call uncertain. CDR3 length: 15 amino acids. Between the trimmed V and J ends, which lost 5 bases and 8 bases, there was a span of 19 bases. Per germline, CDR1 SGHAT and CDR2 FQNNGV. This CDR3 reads CASSAGAQLPYEQFF. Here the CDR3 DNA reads TGTGCCAGCAGCGCCGGAGCCCAACTCCCCTATGAGCAGTTCTTC.

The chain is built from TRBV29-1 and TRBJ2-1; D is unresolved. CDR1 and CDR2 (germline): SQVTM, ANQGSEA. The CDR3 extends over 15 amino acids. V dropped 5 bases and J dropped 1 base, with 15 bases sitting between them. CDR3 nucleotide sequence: TGCAGCGTTATTCAGAAGGCCGCTTCCTACAATGAGCAGTTCTTC. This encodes CSVIQKAASYNEQFF.

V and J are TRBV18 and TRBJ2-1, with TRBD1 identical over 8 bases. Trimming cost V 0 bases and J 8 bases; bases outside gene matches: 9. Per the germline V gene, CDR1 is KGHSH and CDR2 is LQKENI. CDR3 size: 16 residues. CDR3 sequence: CASSPPARTGGDEQFF. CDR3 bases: TGTGCCAGCTCACCACCGGCTAGAACAGGGGGTGATGAGCAGTTCTTC.

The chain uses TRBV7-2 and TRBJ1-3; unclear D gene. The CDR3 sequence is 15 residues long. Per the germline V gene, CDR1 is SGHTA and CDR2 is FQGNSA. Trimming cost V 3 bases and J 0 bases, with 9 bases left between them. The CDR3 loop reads CASSFRGNSGNTIYF. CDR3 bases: TGTGCCAGCAGCTTCCGCGGGAACTCTGGAAACACCATATATTTT.

CDR3 sequence (DNA): TGTGCCAGCAGCTTCAGCGGGCCACAAGAGACCCAGTACTTC. This translates into CASSFSGPQETQYF. V and J are TRBV6-2 or TRBV6-3 and TRBJ2-5; the D gene is possibly TRBD2 (6 bases). CDR3 length: 14 residues. Germline CDR1 reads MNHEY; CDR2 reads SVGEGT. Trimming cost V 6 bases and J 2 bases, with 13 bases left between them.

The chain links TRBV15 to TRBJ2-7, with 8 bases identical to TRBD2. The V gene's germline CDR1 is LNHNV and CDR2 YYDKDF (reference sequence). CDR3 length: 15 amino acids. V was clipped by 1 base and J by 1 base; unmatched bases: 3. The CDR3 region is CATSRVVAGSYEQYF. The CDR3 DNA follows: TGTGCCACCAGCAGAGTCGTAGCGGGGTCCTACGAGCAGTACTTC.

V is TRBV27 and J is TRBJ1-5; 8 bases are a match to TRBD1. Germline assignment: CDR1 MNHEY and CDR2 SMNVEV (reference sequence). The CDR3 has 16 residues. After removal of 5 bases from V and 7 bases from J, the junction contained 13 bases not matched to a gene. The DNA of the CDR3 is TGTGCCAGCAGTCGAACAGGGGGGCGCATTATCCAGCCCCAGCATTTT. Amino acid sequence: CASSRTGGRIIQPQHF.

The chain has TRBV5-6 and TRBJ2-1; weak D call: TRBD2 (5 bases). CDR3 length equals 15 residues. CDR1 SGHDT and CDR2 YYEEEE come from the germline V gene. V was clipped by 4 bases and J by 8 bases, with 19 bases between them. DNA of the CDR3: TGTGCCAGCAGCGAGGTCGGGGAGTCGGAGGATGAGCAGTTCTTC. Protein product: CASSEVGESEDEQFF.

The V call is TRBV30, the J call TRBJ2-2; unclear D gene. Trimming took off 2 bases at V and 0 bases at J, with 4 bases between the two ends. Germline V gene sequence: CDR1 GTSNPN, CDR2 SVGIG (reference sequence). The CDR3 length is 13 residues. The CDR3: CAWSLPNTGELFF. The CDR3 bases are TGTGCCTGGAGTCTCCCGAACACCGGGGAGCTGTTTTTT. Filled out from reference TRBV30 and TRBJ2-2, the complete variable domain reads SQTIHQWPATLVQPVGSPLSLECTVEGTSNPNLYWYRQAAGRGLQLLFYSVGIGQISSEVPQNLSASRPQDRQFILSSKKLLLSDSGFYLCAWSLPNTGELFFGEGSRLTVL.

The chain's CDR3 is CASSDEPHNEQFF. DNA of the CDR3: TGTGCCAGCAGTGATGAGCCCCACAATGAGCAGTTCTTC. The chain is built from TRBV6-1 and TRBJ2-1; D unclear. There are 13 residues in the CDR3. V was cut by 3 bases and J by 5 bases, with 8 bases left in between. Germline V gene lookup returns CDR1 MNHNS and CDR2 SASEGT.

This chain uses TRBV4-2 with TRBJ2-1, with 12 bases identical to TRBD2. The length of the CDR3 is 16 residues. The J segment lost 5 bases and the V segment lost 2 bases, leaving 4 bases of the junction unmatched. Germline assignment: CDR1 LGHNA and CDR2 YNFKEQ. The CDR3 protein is CASSQPLAGGNNEQFF. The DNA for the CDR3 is TGTGCCAGCAGCCAACCCCTAGCGGGGGGGAACAATGAGCAGTTCTTC.

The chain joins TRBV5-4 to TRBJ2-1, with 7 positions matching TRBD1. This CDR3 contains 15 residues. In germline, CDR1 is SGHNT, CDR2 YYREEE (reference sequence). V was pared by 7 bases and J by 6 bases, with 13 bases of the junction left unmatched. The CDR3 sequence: CASGTSTTGFNEQFF. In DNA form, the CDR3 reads TGTGCCAGCGGCACTTCCACGACAGGGTTCAATGAGCAGTTCTTC.

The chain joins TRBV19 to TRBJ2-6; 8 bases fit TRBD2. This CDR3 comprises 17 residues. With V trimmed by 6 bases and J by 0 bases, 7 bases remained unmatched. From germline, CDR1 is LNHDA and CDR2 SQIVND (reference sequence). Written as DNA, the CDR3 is TGTGCCAGTAGCCGACTAGCGTCGGTCTCTGGGGCCAACGTCCTGACTTTC. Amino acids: CASSRLASVSGANVLTF. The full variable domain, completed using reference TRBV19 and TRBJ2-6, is DGGITQSPKYLFRKEGQNVTLSCEQNLNHDAMYWYRQDPGQGLRLIYYSQIVNDFQKGDIAEGYSVSREKKESFPLTVTSAQKNPTAFYLCASSRLASVSGANVLTFGAGSRLTVL.

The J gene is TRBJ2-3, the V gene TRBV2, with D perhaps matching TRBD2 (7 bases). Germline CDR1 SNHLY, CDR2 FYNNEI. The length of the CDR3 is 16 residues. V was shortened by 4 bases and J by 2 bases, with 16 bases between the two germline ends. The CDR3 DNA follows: TGTGCCAGCAGTGTCCGCGCTGGGGGGGCCACAGATACGCAGTATTTT. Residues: CASSVRAGGATDTQYF.

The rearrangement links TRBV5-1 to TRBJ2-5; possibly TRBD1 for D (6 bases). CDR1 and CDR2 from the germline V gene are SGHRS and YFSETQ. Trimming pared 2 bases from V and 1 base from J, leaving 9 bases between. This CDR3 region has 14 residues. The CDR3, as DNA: TGCGCCAGCAGCTTAATGGGGGCCCAAGAGACCCAGTACTTC. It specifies CASSLMGAQETQYF.

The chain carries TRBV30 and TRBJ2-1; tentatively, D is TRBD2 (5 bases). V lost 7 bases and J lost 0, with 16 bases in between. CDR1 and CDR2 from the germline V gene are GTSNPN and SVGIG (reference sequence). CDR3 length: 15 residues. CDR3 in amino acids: CASGGSGSSYNEQFF. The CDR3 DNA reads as TGTGCCTCTGGAGGAAGTGGGAGCTCCTACAATGAGCAGTTCTTC.

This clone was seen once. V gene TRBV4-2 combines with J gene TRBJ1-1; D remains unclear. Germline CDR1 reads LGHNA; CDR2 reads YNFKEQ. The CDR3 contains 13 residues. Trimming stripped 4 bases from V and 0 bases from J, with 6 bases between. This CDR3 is CASSLALNTEAFF. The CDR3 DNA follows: TGTGCCAGCAGCCTTGCATTGAACACTGAAGCTTTCTTT.

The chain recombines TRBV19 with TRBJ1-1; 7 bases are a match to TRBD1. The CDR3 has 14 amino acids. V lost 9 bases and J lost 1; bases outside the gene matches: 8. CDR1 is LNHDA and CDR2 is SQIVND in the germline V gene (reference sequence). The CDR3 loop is CASRTGASNTEAFF. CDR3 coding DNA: TGTGCCAGCAGAACAGGGGCCTCGAACACTGAAGCTTTCTTT.